A selection of T cell receptor beta chains follows, all from one sample in a study of blood T cell repertoires in COVID-19. Measured with immunoSEQ multiplex PCR; TCRdb has only the in-frame clones, and not every one. Altogether about 84,000 clones are present, roughly 96% being singletons, with the ten largest covering about 4.5%. Sequencing was performed on peripheral blood. The origin of the receptors is a human donor with active COVID-19. The donor label of this sample is uncertain. Both conserved end residues are part of each CDR3. D genes are given only for firm matches. Part of the rows lack a size; the others show once, few, many or a class for expanded clones.

clone_size	v_call	j_call	d_call	cdr3_nt	cdr3_aa
once	TRBV19	TRBJ2-3	NA	TGTGCCAGTATCCCAGGAGGGGCCACAGATACGCAGTATTTT	CASIPGGATDTQYF
NA	TRBV4-1	TRBJ2-7	NA	TGCGCCAGCAGCCCCCCCTCAGGGGTAAAAGAAGCCTACGAGCAGTACTTC	CASSPPSGVKEAYEQYF
NA	TRBV18	TRBJ2-1	TRBD2	TGTGCCAGCTCAAAAGAGGGACTAGCCGTAGATGAGCAGTTCTTC	CASSKEGLAVDEQFF
few	TRBV2	TRBJ2-3	NA	TGTGCCAGCAAAAAGGGGAGGGGGGGCACAGATACGCAGTATTTT	CASKKGRGGTDTQYF
NA	TRBV15	TRBJ1-4	TRBD1	TGTGCCACCAGCAAACAGGGGAATGAAAAACTGTTTTTT	CATSKQGNEKLFF
NA	TRBV14	TRBJ1-2	TRBD1	TGTGCCAGCAGCCAAGATATCGGGACAGGGAAGGGCTACACCTTC	CASSQDIGTGKGYTF
NA	TRBV2	TRBJ1-5	TRBD1	TGTGCCAGCAGTGAAGGGACAGGGGGGAATCAGCCCCAGCATTTT	CASSEGTGGNQPQHF
NA	TRBV11-2	TRBJ1-1	NA	TGTGCCAGCAGCCAACAGGTATCTGAAGCTTTCTTT	CASSQQVSEAFF
NA	TRBV24-1	TRBJ1-1	NA	TGTGCCACCAGTAAACGGACTGAAGCTTTCTTT	CATSKRTEAFF
once	TRBV6-5	TRBJ1-2	NA	TGTGCCAGCAGCCCCTGGGCGAAGGACTATGGCTACACCTTC	CASSPWAKDYGYTF
NA	TRBV10-3	TRBJ2-2	TRBD2	TGTGCCATCAGTGAGTCGACTCAGCGGGGGAACACCGGGGAGCTGTTTTTT	CAISESTQRGNTGELFF
NA	TRBV9	TRBJ1-6	TRBD1	TGTGCCAGCAGGTCCTCAGGGGGACTCTCACCCCTCCACTTT	CASRSSGGLSPLHF
once	TRBV6-1	TRBJ2-4	TRBD1	TGTGCCAGCAGTGAAGGACAGGGGGCATACATTCAGTACTTC	CASSEGQGAYIQYF
NA	TRBV10-2	TRBJ2-3	TRBD2	TGCGCCATCTCAGGAGGGACTAGCGGGAGAGGCGGTCATACGCAGTATTTT	CAISGGTSGRGGHTQYF
NA	TRBV5-6	TRBJ2-3	NA	TGTGCCAGCAGCTCCGGGATCACAGATACGCAGTATTTT	CASSSGITDTQYF
NA	TRBV6-2/TRBV6-3	TRBJ2-3	NA	TGTGCCAGCAGCTCCGACCTTGTTAGGAGCGCAGATACGCAGTATTTT	CASSSDLVRSADTQYF
NA	TRBV5-1	TRBJ1-2	TRBD1	TGCGCCAGCAGCTTGGCGGTGGGACAGGGGGCGCGTGGCTACACCTTC	CASSLAVGQGARGYTF
NA	TRBV5-4	TRBJ2-2	TRBD2	TGTGCCAGCAGCGGGTGGGGAGCGGGGAGGAACACCGGGGAGCTGTTTTTT	CASSGWGAGRNTGELFF
NA	TRBV3-1/TRBV3-2	TRBJ1-6	TRBD1	TGTGCCAGCAGCGCCCGGGACAGGAATTCACCCCTCCACTTT	CASSARDRNSPLHF
NA	TRBV7-9	TRBJ1-1	NA	TGTGCCAGCAGCTTAGGGGGGGACACTGAAGCTTTCTTT	CASSLGGDTEAFF
NA	TRBV25-1	TRBJ1-1	NA	TGTGCCAGCAGTGAATTGTACGGGAACACTGAAGCTTTCTTT	CASSELYGNTEAFF
NA	TRBV5-1	TRBJ1-1	TRBD1	TGCGCCAGCAGCGGCGGGACAGGGAACACTGAAGCTTTCTTT	CASSGGTGNTEAFF
NA	TRBV19	TRBJ2-5	NA	TGTGCCAGTAGTATATCCAGGGGCATTGGGGAGACCCAGTACTTC	CASSISRGIGETQYF
NA	TRBV9	TRBJ2-7	TRBD1	TGTGCCAGCAGCCCTCGGACAGGGGTCTACGAGCAGTACTTC	CASSPRTGVYEQYF
NA	TRBV4-2	TRBJ1-2	NA	TGTGCCAGCAGCCGGGGGCTCGACGGCTACACCTTC	CASSRGLDGYTF
NA	TRBV19	TRBJ2-3	TRBD2	TGTGCCAGTACAGGACTAGCGGGACCCACAGATACGCAGTATTTT	CASTGLAGPTDTQYF
once	TRBV7-2	TRBJ2-7	NA	TGTGCCAGCAGCCCCGGGATCCGCGGCGAGCAGTACTTC	CASSPGIRGEQYF
NA	TRBV3-1/TRBV3-2	TRBJ1-1	NA	TGTGCCAGCAGCCAAAATTTAGCTGATGGCACTGAAGCTTTCTTT	CASSQNLADGTEAFF
NA	TRBV7-9	TRBJ2-6	NA	TGTGCCAGCAGTTTAGCCAGGGTTTGGTCTGGGGCCAACGTCCTGACTTTC	CASSLARVWSGANVLTF
once	TRBV4-1	TRBJ2-1	TRBD2	TGCGCCAGCACCGGCCTAAGCGGGAGCTCCTACAATGAGCAGTTCTTC	CASTGLSGSSYNEQFF
NA	TRBV18	TRBJ1-4	NA	TGTGCCAGCTCGCCTTACAGGGTTGGTGAAAAACTGTTTTTT	CASSPYRVGEKLFF
NA	TRBV20-1	TRBJ2-1	NA	TGCAGTGCTAGATATGTTAATGAGCAGTTCTTC	CSARYVNEQFF
NA	TRBV12-3/TRBV12-4	TRBJ1-1	TRBD1	TGTGCCAGCAGCCCCTCCCGAGACAGGGGGGCTTTCTTT	CASSPSRDRGAFF
NA	TRBV11-3	TRBJ2-5	NA	TGTGCCAGCAGCTTGGCAGAATCCCGTCTGGAGACCCAGTACTTC	CASSLAESRLETQYF
NA	TRBV27	TRBJ2-7	TRBD1	TGTGCCAGCAGTTTCCGGGACAGGGGTAGGAACGAGCAGTACTTC	CASSFRDRGRNEQYF
NA	TRBV3-1/TRBV3-2	TRBJ2-3	TRBD1	TGTGCCAGCAGCCAAAGGGAGACAGGGATAACAGATACGCAGTATTTT	CASSQRETGITDTQYF
NA	TRBV5-8	TRBJ2-5	NA	TGTGCCAGCAGCCGACGGACGTCGGGGGAGACCCAGTACTTC	CASSRRTSGETQYF
NA	TRBV7-8	TRBJ1-2	TRBD1	TGTGCCAGCAGCTTAGCGATGCCGGGACAGGGGGCTTATGGCTACACCTTC	CASSLAMPGQGAYGYTF
NA	TRBV7-6	TRBJ2-7	TRBD2	TGTGCCAGCGGAACTAGCGGGGGGCTCGGCGAGCAGTACTTC	CASGTSGGLGEQYF
NA	TRBV28	TRBJ1-3	NA	TGTGCCAGCAGTTTTCTGCGGGAGCTCTCTGGAAACACCATATATTTT	CASSFLRELSGNTIYF
NA	TRBV10-2	TRBJ2-7	TRBD1	TGCGCCAGCAGGAGTCTGCAGGGGGCGGGCGAGCAGTACTTC	CASRSLQGAGEQYF
NA	TRBV11-2	TRBJ2-5	TRBD2	TGTGCCAGCAGCTTAGGGCATAGCGGGAGAGGTGGTGAGACCCAGTACTTC	CASSLGHSGRGGETQYF
NA	TRBV19	TRBJ1-5	TRBD1	TGTGCCAGTACCTCGGGACAGTGGAGCAATCAGCCCCAGCATTTT	CASTSGQWSNQPQHF
NA	TRBV5-1	TRBJ2-1	TRBD2	TGCGCCAGCAGCATACCGGGACTAGCGGGGGGAAACAATGAGCAGTTCTTC	CASSIPGLAGGNNEQFF
NA	TRBV11-2	TRBJ2-7	NA	TGTGCCAGCAGCGAGGGGGAAAACGAGCAGTACTTC	CASSEGENEQYF
NA	TRBV4-1	TRBJ2-5	NA	TGCGCCAGCAGCCCCCCCCTGGGAGGGGGGGAGACCCAGTACTTC	CASSPPLGGGETQYF
NA	TRBV10-3	TRBJ1-3	NA	TGTGCCATCAGTGGGGGAGTAAGTAGGGCAGCGGCAACTGGAAACACCATATATTTT	CAISGGVSRAAATGNTIYF
few	TRBV4-1	TRBJ2-7	NA	TGCGCCAGCAGCCAAGCCTTAAGAGCCCCCTACGAGCAGTACTTC	CASSQALRAPYEQYF
NA	TRBV10-3	TRBJ2-3	NA	TGTGCCATCAGTGACAGGCAGGCAAGCGGTACGCAGTATTTT	CAISDRQASGTQYF
NA	TRBV25-1	TRBJ2-7	NA	TGTGCCAGCAAGACGGGTAACTCCTACGAGCAGTACTTC	CASKTGNSYEQYF
NA	TRBV7-6	TRBJ2-3	TRBD2	TGTGCCAGCAGACGACTAGCGGGAGGGATCACAGATACGCAGTATTTT	CASRRLAGGITDTQYF
NA	TRBV6-2/TRBV6-3	TRBJ2-3	TRBD2	TGTGCCAGCAGTCAGACTAGCGGGGCCACAGATACGCAGTATTTT	CASSQTSGATDTQYF
NA	TRBV7-2	TRBJ2-7	TRBD2	TGTGCCAGCAGCTTAGTACCTAGCGGAGACTACGAGCAGTACTTC	CASSLVPSGDYEQYF